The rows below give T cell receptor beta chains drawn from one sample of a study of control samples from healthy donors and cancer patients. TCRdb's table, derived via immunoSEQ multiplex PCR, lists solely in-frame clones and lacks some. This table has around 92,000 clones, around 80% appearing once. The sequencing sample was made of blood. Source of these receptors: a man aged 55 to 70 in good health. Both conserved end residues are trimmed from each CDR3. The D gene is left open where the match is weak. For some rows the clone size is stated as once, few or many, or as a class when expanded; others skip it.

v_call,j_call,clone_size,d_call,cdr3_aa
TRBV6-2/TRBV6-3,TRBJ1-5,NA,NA,ASSYGGRGNQPQH
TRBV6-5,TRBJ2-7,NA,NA,ASSYSEGGYDYEQY
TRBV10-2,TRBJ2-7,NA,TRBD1,ASSDKPAGQGTSSYEQY
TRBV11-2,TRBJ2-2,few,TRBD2,ASSLRTSGSGNTGELF
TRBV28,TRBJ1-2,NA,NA,ASSSVDYGYT
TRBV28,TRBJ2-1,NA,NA,ASSPPGYNEQF
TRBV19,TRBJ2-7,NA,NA,ASSRGGIYEQY
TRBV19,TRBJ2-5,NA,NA,ASSYPTPVGETQY
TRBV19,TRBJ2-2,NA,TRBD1,ASSIGTGTAGELF
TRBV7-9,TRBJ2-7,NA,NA,ASSSQGASYEQY
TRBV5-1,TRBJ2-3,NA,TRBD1,ASSRGQGDSDTQY
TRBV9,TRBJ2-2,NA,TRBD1,ASSAATGARTGELF
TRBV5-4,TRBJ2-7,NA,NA,ASSLGWDASYEQY